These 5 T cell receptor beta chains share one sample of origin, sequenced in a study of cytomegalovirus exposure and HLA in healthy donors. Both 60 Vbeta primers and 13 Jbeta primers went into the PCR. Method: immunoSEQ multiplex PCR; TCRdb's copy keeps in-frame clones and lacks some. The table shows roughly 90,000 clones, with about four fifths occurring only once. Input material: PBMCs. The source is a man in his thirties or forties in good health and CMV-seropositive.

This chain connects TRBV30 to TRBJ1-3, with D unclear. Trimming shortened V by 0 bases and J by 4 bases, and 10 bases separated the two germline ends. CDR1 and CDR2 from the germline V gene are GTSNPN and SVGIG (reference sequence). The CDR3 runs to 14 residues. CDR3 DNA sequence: TGTGCCTGGAGTGTATTAGCGGGAGGAAACACCATATATTTT. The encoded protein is CAWSVLAGGNTIYF. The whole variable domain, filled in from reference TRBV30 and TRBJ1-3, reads SQTIHQWPATLVQPVGSPLSLECTVEGTSNPNLYWYRQAAGRGLQLLFYSVGIGQISSEVPQNLSASRPQDRQFILSSKKLLLSDSGFYLCAWSVLAGGNTIYFGEGSWLTVV.

As DNA, the CDR3 is TGTGCCAGCAACGCGGGACTAGCGGGAGTCAATGAGCAGTTCTTC. Translated: CASNAGLAGVNEQFF. The V and J genes are TRBV5-4 and TRBJ2-1, with 14 nucleotides matching TRBD2. Germline V gene lookup returns CDR1 SGHNT and CDR2 YYREEE (reference sequence). CDR3 length: 15 residues. V was clipped by 6 bases and J by 6 bases; unmatched bases: 5.

CDR3 sequence (DNA): TGTGCCACCCCGACAGGGAACACCGGGGAGCTGTTTTTT. Translated: CATPTGNTGELFF. This chain links TRBV6-1 with TRBJ2-2, with TRBD1 as a possible D gene (6 bases). From germline, CDR1 is MNHNS and CDR2 SASEGT. The CDR3 length is 13 residues. V was trimmed by 10 bases and J by 1 base, leaving 10 bases between them.

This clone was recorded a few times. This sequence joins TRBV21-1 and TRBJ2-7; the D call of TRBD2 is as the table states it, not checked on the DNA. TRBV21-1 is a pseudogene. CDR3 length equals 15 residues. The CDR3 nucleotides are TGTGCCAGCAGCAAAGGGCGGGAGGCGTTCTACGAGCAGTACTTC. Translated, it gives CASSKGREAFYEQYF.

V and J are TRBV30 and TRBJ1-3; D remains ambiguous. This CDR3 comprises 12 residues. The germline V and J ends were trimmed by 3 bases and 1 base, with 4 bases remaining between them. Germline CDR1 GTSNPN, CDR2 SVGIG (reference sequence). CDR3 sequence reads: CAWRSSGNTIYF. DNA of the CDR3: TGTGCCTGGAGGAGTTCTGGAAACACCATATATTTT.